A single sample gave rise to the 32 T cell receptor beta chains below, sequenced in a study of OX40 agonist ivuxolimab in advanced cancers. Clones were sequenced by immunoSEQ multiplex PCR, and TCRdb holds only the in-frame ones, with some missing. The sample consists of about 78,000 clones, 70% to 85% of them appearing once. Sequenced here: CD4+ or CD8+ T cells sorted from blood, sampled in a trial of the OX40 agonist ivuxolimab. These receptors came from an adult with an advanced solid tumor such as melanoma, head and neck, liver or kidney cancer.

V is TRBV5-4 and J is TRBJ2-5; the D gene is possibly TRBD2 (5 bases). The CDR3 has 12 amino acids. Trimming pared 2 bases from V and 5 bases from J, leaving 7 bases between. From germline, CDR1 is SGHNT and CDR2 YYREEE (reference sequence). CDR3 bases: TGTGCCAGCAGCTTAAGGGAGGAGACCCAGTACTTC. This codes for CASSLREETQYF.

CDR3 in amino acids: CASRPGLAGGQSEQYF. The CDR3 bases are TGTGCCAGTAGGCCGGGACTAGCGGGAGGGCAGAGCGAGCAGTACTTC. The rearrangement joins TRBV19 to TRBJ2-7; TRBD2 aligns across 16 bases. The CDR3 runs 16 residues. The V segment lost 6 bases and the J segment 6 bases; nucleotides outside the gene matches: 8. CDR1 and CDR2 (germline): LNHDA, SQIVND (reference sequence). Looking up the rest from reference TRBV19 and TRBJ2-7 gives the full variable domain: DGGITQSPKYLFRKEGQNVTLSCEQNLNHDAMYWYRQDPGQGLRLIYYSQIVNDFQKGDIAEGYSVSREKKESFPLTVTSAQKNPTAFYLCASRPGLAGGQSEQYFGPGTRLTVT.

The chain employs TRBV9 and TRBJ2-3; TRBD1 matches 8 bases. This CDR3 comprises 14 residues. CDR1 and CDR2 (germline): SGDLS, YYNGEE. The V and J ends lost 3 bases and 5 bases, in that order; junction bases with no gene match: 5. Here the CDR3 reads CASSEGTGLDTQYF. In nucleotides, the CDR3 is TGTGCCAGCAGCGAGGGGACAGGACTAGATACGCAGTATTTT.

The rearrangement joins TRBV19 to TRBJ1-2; TRBD1 is a possible D gene (6 bases). CDR1 LNHDA and CDR2 SQIVND come from the germline V gene (reference sequence). Trimming pared 7 bases from V and 4 bases from J, leaving 22 bases between. CDR3 size: 16 residues. CDR3 sequence: CASTPRPDRPAYGYTF. In DNA, the CDR3 is TGTGCCAGTACCCCTCGTCCCGACAGGCCAGCCTATGGCTACACCTTC.

This chain joins TRBV6-6 and TRBJ2-6; no clear D gene. Germline CDR1 and CDR2: MNHNY and SVGAGI (reference sequence). The CDR3 covers 15 residues. Trimming shortened V by 0 bases and J by 1 base, and 4 bases separated the two germline ends. CDR3 residues: CASSYSLSGANVLTF. The DNA of the CDR3 is TGTGCCAGCAGTTACTCACTGTCTGGGGCCAACGTCCTGACTTTC.

The rearrangement links TRBV18 to TRBJ1-2; a weak D match, TRBD1 (5 bases). The V gene lost 6 bases and the J gene lost 3 bases, with 11 bases spanning the gap. Germline V CDR1 and CDR2: KGHSH, LQKENI. The CDR3 sequence is 13 residues long. CDR3 coding DNA: TGTGCCAGCTCGCGGAGGGACGACTATGGCTACACCTTC. Its translation is CASSRRDDYGYTF.

V and J are TRBV9 and TRBJ2-3, with D possibly called TRBD1 or TRBD2 (5 bases each). Germline V lookup: CDR1 SGDLS, CDR2 YYNGEE. The CDR3 spans 15 residues. V was clipped by 4 bases and J by 0 bases, with 12 bases between them. CDR3 nucleotide sequence: TGTGCCAGCAGCCCAGTGAGGGGCAGCACAGATACGCAGTATTTT. Encoded protein: CASSPVRGSTDTQYF. Full variable domain (outside the CDR3, taken from reference TRBV9 and TRBJ2-3): DSGVTQTPKHLITATGQRVTLRCSPRSGDLSVYWYQQSLDQGLQFLIQYYNGEERAKGNILERFSAQQFPDLHSELNLSSLELGDSALYFCASSPVRGSTDTQYFGPGTRLTVL.

This clone was observed once. The chain has TRBV9 and TRBJ2-1; 10 nucleotides agree with TRBD2. This CDR3 has 15 residues. After removal of 4 bases from V and 11 bases from J, the junction contained 12 bases not matched to a gene. CDR1 and CDR2 from the germline V gene are SGDLS and YYNGEE. The CDR3 spells CASSPQVAGGRKQFF. As DNA, the CDR3 is TGTGCCAGCAGCCCCCAGGTAGCGGGAGGCCGAAAGCAGTTCTTC.

V is TRBV5-6 and J is TRBJ2-3; no clear D gene. The V end was cut by 0 bases, the J end by 8 bases, with 7 bases between. In germline, CDR1 is SGHDT, CDR2 YYEEEE. This CDR3 comprises 12 residues. DNA of the CDR3: TGTGCCAGCAGCTTGGGTGTTGTTACGCAGTATTTT. The encoded protein is CASSLGVVTQYF.

V and J are TRBV6-1 and TRBJ2-2, with unresolved D. V lost 1 base to trimming and J lost 1 base, with 10 bases between them. The CDR3 covers 16 residues. In germline, CDR1 is MNHNS, CDR2 SASEGT. CDR3 nucleotide sequence: TGTGCCAGCAGTGAAGTATACGGCCTGAACACCGGGGAGCTGTTTTTT. Encoded protein: CASSEVYGLNTGELFF.

J is TRBJ2-7 and V is TRBV28, with 7 bases identical to TRBD1. CDR1 is MDHEN, CDR2 SYDVKM, per germline. The CDR3 sequence is 13 residues long. V trimming: 6 bases; J trimming: 4 bases; junction bases outside the gene matches: 6. The CDR3 region has the DNA TGTGCCAGCAGATCGACAGGGAGATACGAGCAGTACGTC. Residues: CASRSTGRYEQYV.

The chain combines TRBV28 with TRBJ2-5; no clear D. This CDR3 region has 15 residues. The V gene's germline CDR1 is MDHEN and CDR2 SYDVKM. Trimming pared 4 bases from V and 5 bases from J, leaving 17 bases between. As DNA, the CDR3 is TGTGCCAGCAGTTGGTCCAGAAGAATTCTCGAGACCCAGTACTTC. Encoded protein: CASSWSRRILETQYF.

V and J are TRBV6-5 and TRBJ1-2; D may be TRBD1 (5 bases). CDR3 length: 13 residues. V was shortened by 4 bases and J by 8 bases, with 14 bases between the two germline ends. Germline assignment: CDR1 MNHEY and CDR2 SVGAGI. The CDR3 region has the DNA TGTGCCAGCAGTTCGTGGGGGGTCTGGGGCTACACCTTC. This codes for CASSSWGVWGYTF.

This chain links TRBV10-3 with TRBJ1-3, with D unclear. CDR3 length: 15 residues. Looked up from germline, CDR1 is ENHRY and CDR2 is SYGVKD. V lost 3 bases and J lost 0, with 9 bases in between. The chain's CDR3 is CAISDSSFSGNTIYF. The CDR3, as DNA: TGTGCCATCAGTGATTCAAGTTTCTCTGGAAACACCATATATTTT.

The V gene is TRBV27, the J gene TRBJ2-3; D may match TRBD1 or TRBD2 (5 bases each). Trimming shortened V by 5 bases and J by 2 bases, and 14 bases separated the two germline ends. CDR1 is MNHEY and CDR2 is SMNVEV in the germline V gene (reference sequence). CDR3 size: 15 residues. The CDR3 sequence is CASSDWGPATDTQYF. Written as DNA, the CDR3 is TGTGCCAGCAGTGATTGGGGACCGGCCACAGATACGCAGTATTTT.

This chain connects TRBV11-2 to TRBJ2-2; no clear D gene. The CDR3 runs 13 residues. Between the trimmed V and J ends, which lost 1 base and 2 bases, there was a span of 2 bases. Germline V gene data show CDR1 as SGHAT and CDR2 as FQNNGV. The CDR3 nucleotides read TGTGCCAGCAGCTTAGCCAACACCGGGGAGCTGTTTTTT. Translation gives CASSLANTGELFF. The full variable domain, in which reference TRBV11-2 and TRBJ2-2 provide the parts outside the CDR3, is EAGVAQSPRYKIIEKRQSVAFWCNPISGHATLYWYQQILGQGPKLLIQFQNNGVVDDSQLPKDRFSAERLKGVDSTLKIQPAKLEDSAVYLCASSLANTGELFFGEGSRLTVL.

The gene calls are TRBV6-4 and TRBJ1-4; D gene ambiguous. Germline loops: CDR1 MRHNA, CDR2 SNTAGT. Trimming removed 7 bases at V and 0 bases at J, with 9 bases between. This CDR3 region has 14 residues. The CDR3 DNA reads as TGTGCCAGCATTAAGGACTCAACTAATGAAAAACTGTTTTTT. As protein: CASIKDSTNEKLFF.

The chain uses TRBV5-8 and TRBJ2-7, with 7 bases identical to TRBD1. CDR3 size: 16 residues. Germline V lookup: CDR1 SGHTS, CDR2 YDEGEE. The V and J ends lost 4 bases and 1 base, in that order; junction bases with no gene match: 11. CDR3 sequence reads: CASSTRQGTASYEQYV. For the CDR3, the DNA is TGTGCCAGCAGCACTCGACAGGGAACCGCGTCCTACGAGCAGTACGTC.

CDR3 sequence reads: CASSLSGGRRPYEQYF. Here the CDR3 DNA reads TGTGCCAGCAGTTTATCTGGCGGGAGGAGGCCCTACGAGCAGTACTTC. The gene calls are TRBV27 and TRBJ2-5; 8 nucleotides agree with TRBD2. Near its end, the DNA agrees better with TRBJ2-7, so the J call may be wrong. The CDR3 loop spans 16 amino acids. Germline CDR1 MNHEY, CDR2 SMNVEV (reference sequence).

This clone was observed a handful of times. The sample carries other DNA sequences with the same CDR3. The CDR3 region is CASSLDTRTDTQYF. The CDR3 DNA reads as TGCGCCAGCAGCCTAGACACCCGCACAGATACGCAGTATTTT. This chain uses TRBV5-1 with TRBJ2-3, with D unclear. Germline CDR1 SGHRS, CDR2 YFSETQ. The length of the CDR3 is 14 residues. V shed 4 bases and J shed 1 base, with 10 bases lying between them.

The chain has TRBV28 and TRBJ2-2; 12 positions agree with TRBD2. Per germline, CDR1 MDHEN and CDR2 SYDVKM. The CDR3 extends over 16 amino acids. V shed 7 bases, J shed 2 bases, and the junction held 5 bases outside the gene matches. CDR3 protein: CASTLAGGSNTGELFF. The CDR3 DNA is TGTGCCAGCACCCTAGCGGGGGGGAGTAACACCGGGGAGCTGTTTTTT.

The genes are TRBV6-6 and TRBJ2-1, with 7 bases matching TRBD1. Unmatched junction bases numbered 10, after V lost 6 bases and J lost 2 bases. CDR3 length equals 16 residues. Germline V gene data show CDR1 as MNHNY and CDR2 as SVGAGI (reference sequence). Here the CDR3 DNA reads TGTGCCAGCAGCCTACAGGGGAGACCTCCCTACAATGAGCAGTTCTTC. Amino acid sequence: CASSLQGRPPYNEQFF.

This clone showed up just once. A junction end diverges from the germline sequence, so it may reflect a read error. V usage is TRBV28 and J usage is TRBJ1-1; D uncertain. The CDR3 extends over 12 amino acids. Germline values: CDR1 MDHEN, CDR2 SYDVKM. CDR3 DNA sequence: TGTACCAGCAGTTTAAAACGGGCTGAAGCTTTCTTT. This translates into CTSSLKRAEAFF.

The chain has TRBV20-1 and TRBJ2-1, with D possibly being TRBD2 (5 bases). Trimming left V 7 bases short and J 7 bases short, with 8 bases between. Germline V gene sequence: CDR1 DFQATT, CDR2 SNEGSKA (reference sequence). The CDR3 spans 10 residues. The CDR3 DNA reads TGCAGTGTCTCGGGGAATGAGCAGTTCTTC. It translates to CSVSGNEQFF.

The chain joins TRBV9 to TRBJ2-3, with 8 bases that match TRBD2. The germline gives CDR1 SGDLS, CDR2 YYNGEE. After removal of 4 bases from V and 3 bases from J, the junction contained 10 bases not matched to a gene. The CDR3 length is 16 residues. This CDR3 reads CASSLQTGGRTDTQYF. DNA of the CDR3: TGTGCCAGCAGCCTACAGACGGGGGGGCGGACAGATACGCAGTATTTT.

The chain recombines TRBV21-1 with TRBJ2-7; the table's D call, TRBD2, was not checked against the DNA. TRBV21-1 is a listed pseudogene. CDR3 length: 14 residues. The CDR3 region is CASSSKGRGYEQYF. CDR3 DNA: TGTGCCAGCAGCTCCAAGGGGCGGGGCTACGAGCAGTACTTC.

This clone has just a few counts. This chain connects TRBV5-1 to TRBJ1-2; TRBD1 agrees at 7 bases. The germline CDR1 and CDR2 sequences are SGHRS and YFSETQ. V was pared by 3 bases and J by 4 bases, with 6 bases of the junction left unmatched. The CDR3 is 14 residues long. As DNA, the CDR3 is TGCGCCAGCAGCTCCGGGACAGACGTCTATGGCTACACCTTC. Protein: CASSSGTDVYGYTF.

The chain employs TRBV7-8 and TRBJ2-3; D is perhaps TRBD1 (6 bases). The germline V gene has CDR1 SGHVS and CDR2 FQNEAQ. V was trimmed by 1 base and J by 2 bases, leaving 10 bases between them. CDR3 length: 15 amino acids. CDR3 sequence (DNA): TGTGCCAGCAGCTTAGTTCCAGGGGCCACAGATACGCAGTATTTT. This encodes CASSLVPGATDTQYF. The variable domain in full, with the rest retrieved from reference TRBV7-8 and TRBJ2-3, is GAGVSQSPRYKVAKRGQDVALRCDPISGHVSLFWYQQALGQGPEFLTYFQNEAQLDKSGLPSDRFFAERPEGSVSTLKIQRTQQEDSAVYLCASSLVPGATDTQYFGPGTRLTVL.

The J gene is TRBJ1-2, the V gene TRBV5-4; no firm D call. Trimming left V 3 bases short and J 5 bases short, with 11 bases between. CDR1 is SGHNT and CDR2 is YYREEE in the germline V gene (reference sequence). The CDR3 length is 13 residues. CDR3 residues: CASSSDGRYGYTF. The CDR3 coding sequence is TGTGCCAGCAGCTCGGACGGAAGATATGGCTACACCTTC.

This sequence joins TRBV4-1 and TRBJ2-1; the match to TRBD2 covers 12 bases. The CDR3 covers 18 residues. The germline V gene has CDR1 MGHRA and CDR2 YSYEKL. V was pared by 0 bases and J by 7 bases, with 10 bases of the junction left unmatched. The CDR3 DNA sequence: TGCGCCAGCAGCCAAGATCGGTTCGGACTAGCGGGAACTAATGAGCAGTTCTTC. It yields the protein CASSQDRFGLAGTNEQFF.

The chain combines TRBV30 with TRBJ1-1; D remains unclear. Per germline, CDR1 GTSNPN and CDR2 SVGIG (reference sequence). Trimming left V 4 bases short and J 7 bases short, with 16 bases between. The CDR3 is 13 amino acids. CDR3 region: CAWNEATVDEAFF. CDR3 nucleotide sequence: TGTGCCTGGAACGAGGCCACGGTAGATGAAGCTTTCTTT.

V and J are TRBV30 and TRBJ1-5, with a weak D call TRBD1 (6 bases). Trimming shortened V by 0 bases and J by 5 bases, and 8 bases separated the two germline ends. This CDR3 is built from 13 residues. The germline V gene encodes CDR1 GTSNPN and CDR2 SVGIG (reference sequence). The CDR3 is CAWSVRGYQPQHF. CDR3 in DNA: TGTGCCTGGAGTGTAAGGGGGTATCAGCCCCAGCATTTT.